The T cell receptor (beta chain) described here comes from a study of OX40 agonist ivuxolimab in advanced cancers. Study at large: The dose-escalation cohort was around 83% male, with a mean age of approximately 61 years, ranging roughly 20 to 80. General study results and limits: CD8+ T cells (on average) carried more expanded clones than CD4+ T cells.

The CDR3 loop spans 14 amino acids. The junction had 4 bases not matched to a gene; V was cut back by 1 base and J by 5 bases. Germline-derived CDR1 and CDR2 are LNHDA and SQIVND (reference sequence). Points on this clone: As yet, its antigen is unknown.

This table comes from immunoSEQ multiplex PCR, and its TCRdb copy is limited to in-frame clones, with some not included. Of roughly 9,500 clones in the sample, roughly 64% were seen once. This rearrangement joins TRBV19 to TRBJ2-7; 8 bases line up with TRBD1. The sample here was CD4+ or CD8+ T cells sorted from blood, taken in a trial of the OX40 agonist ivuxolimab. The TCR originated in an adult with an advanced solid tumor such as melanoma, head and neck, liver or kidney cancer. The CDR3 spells CASSIVQGANEQYF. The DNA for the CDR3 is TGTGCCAGTAGTATAGTCCAGGGGGCGAACGAGCAGTACTTC.